The 21 T cell receptor beta chains in this list originate from one sample, sequenced in a study of T cell responses to AZD1222 COVID-19 vaccine. Method: immunoSEQ multiplex PCR; TCRdb's copy keeps in-frame clones and lacks some. Of tens of thousands of clones detected, 87% appear once; the ten largest clones hold roughly 2.7%. The material sequenced was peripheral blood, taken 28 days after the second AZD1222 dose. These receptors were taken from an adult who received the AZD1222 COVID-19 vaccine.

DNA for the CDR3: TGTGCCAGCAGTTACTTCAGGGGGTACGAGCAGTACTTC. This codes for CASSYFRGYEQYF. The rearrangement joins TRBV6-5 to TRBJ2-7, with TRBD1 identical over 7 bases. This CDR3 has 13 amino acids. Germline V gene lookup returns CDR1 MNHEY and CDR2 SVGAGI. Unmatched junction bases numbered 1, after V lost 1 base and J lost 4 bases.

The table lists this clone with a few counts. The J gene is TRBJ2-3, the V gene TRBV10-1, with D possibly being TRBD2 (5 bases). This CDR3 region has 14 residues. V was trimmed by 0 bases and J by 8 bases, leaving 12 bases between them. Germline CDR1 is WNHNN and CDR2 is SYGVQD (reference sequence). In DNA form, the CDR3 reads TGCGCCAGCAGTGAGTCCCGGGGATTGGGTACGCAGTATTTT. It codes for CASSESRGLGTQYF.

The chain recombines TRBV28 with TRBJ2-7; D is unclear. V was shortened by 3 bases and J by 5 bases, with 8 bases between the two germline ends. The CDR3 has 12 amino acids. Per germline, CDR1 MDHEN and CDR2 SYDVKM. Here the CDR3 reads CASSLTRDEQYF. The CDR3 region has the DNA TGTGCCAGCAGTTTGACCCGAGACGAGCAGTACTTC.

This chain uses TRBV6-5 with TRBJ2-7; the D gene is possibly TRBD1 (6 bases). CDR3 size: 14 residues. Germline lookup yields CDR1 MNHEY and CDR2 SVGAGI. Trimming removed 4 bases from V and 5 bases from J, with 15 bases in between. The CDR3 DNA reads as TGTGCCAGCAGTTCCCGAGGGGGTGGGCACGAGCAGTACTTC. Translation: CASSSRGGGHEQYF.

This chain uses TRBV2 with TRBJ2-2; 15 nucleotides match TRBD2. V shed 6 bases and J 0 bases; nucleotides not matched to a gene: 5. This CDR3 region has 18 residues. The germline gives CDR1 SNHLY, CDR2 FYNNEI. The CDR3 sequence is CASSRTSGRAANTGELFF. The CDR3 DNA reads as TGTGCCAGCAGCAGGACTAGCGGGAGGGCCGCGAACACCGGGGAGCTGTTTTTT. Variable domain in full (rest from reference TRBV2 and TRBJ2-2): EPEVTQTPSHQVTQMGQEVILRCVPISNHLYFYWYRQILGQKVEFLVSFYNNEISEKSEIFDDQFSVERPDGSNFTLKIRSTKLEDSAMYFCASSRTSGRAANTGELFFGEGSRLTVL.

The rearrangement links TRBV19 to TRBJ2-1; the D is unclear. CDR3 length: 14 residues. Germline values: CDR1 LNHDA, CDR2 SQIVND (reference sequence). The germline V and J ends were trimmed by 3 bases and 9 bases, with 15 bases remaining between them. CDR3 DNA sequence: TGTGCCAGTAGTATTAGTGGCTCCACCCTTGAGCAGTTCTTC. Translation: CASSISGSTLEQFF.

The chain recombines TRBV24-1 with TRBJ1-5; possibly TRBD1 for D (5 bases). This CDR3 has 16 amino acids. The germline V gene has CDR1 KGHDR and CDR2 SFDVKD. V was cut by 2 bases and J by 7 bases, with 17 bases left in between. The CDR3 nucleotides are TGTGCCACCAGTGATTCGGCAGGGAATGGAGGACAGCCCCAGCATTTT. Its protein is CATSDSAGNGGQPQHF.

This rearrangement joins TRBV5-1 to TRBJ1-1, with a possible D match to TRBD1 (6 bases). Germline V gene data show CDR1 as SGHRS and CDR2 as YFSETQ. V was pared by 1 base and J by 6 bases, with 13 bases between. CDR3 size: 14 residues. This CDR3 reads CASSLTGFGAEAFF. The CDR3 DNA is TGCGCCAGCAGCTTGACAGGGTTCGGCGCTGAAGCTTTCTTT.

The chain has TRBV18 and TRBJ2-5, with 7 bases aligning to TRBD1. The V segment lost 1 base and the J segment 4 bases; nucleotides outside the gene matches: 3. CDR3 length: 14 residues. The V gene's germline CDR1 is KGHSH and CDR2 LQKENI. In DNA, the CDR3 is TGTGCCAGCTCACCACAAACAGGGGTAGAGACCCAGTACTTC. Its protein product is CASSPQTGVETQYF.

This chain links TRBV21-1 with TRBJ1-5. TRBV21-1 is an annotated pseudogene. The CDR3 is 17 residues long. The chain's CDR3 is CASSKALHKDSNQPQHF. DNA of the CDR3: TGTGCCAGCAGCAAAGCGCTGCACAAGGATAGCAATCAGCCCCAGCATTTT.

The rearrangement uses TRBV19 and TRBJ2-2; D is perhaps TRBD1 (6 bases). The CDR3 has 15 amino acids. V lost 3 bases, J lost 0 bases, and 8 bases lay in between. Germline V gives CDR1 LNHDA, CDR2 SQIVND (reference sequence). The CDR3 region is CASSIGTTNTGELFF. The CDR3 DNA reads TGTGCCAGTAGTATTGGGACAACGAACACCGGGGAGCTGTTTTTT.

This clone was counted only a few times. This sequence joins TRBV30 and TRBJ1-1; TRBD1 matches at 9 bases. Germline trimming cut 4 bases from V and 1 base from J; bases unmatched to any gene: 1. The CDR3 is 13 residues long. Germline V gene sequence: CDR1 GTSNPN, CDR2 SVGIG (reference sequence). CDR3 sequence: CAWKQGANTEAFF. The CDR3 bases are TGTGCCTGGAAACAGGGGGCGAACACTGAAGCTTTCTTT.

The rearrangement joins TRBV7-2 to TRBJ1-5; D not resolved. The CDR3 sequence is 14 residues long. Trimming removed 5 bases from V and 6 bases from J, with 14 bases in between. CDR1 and CDR2 from the germline V gene are SGHTA and FQGNSA. The CDR3: CASSLDGPGQPQHF. CDR3 nucleotides: TGTGCCAGCAGCCTGGATGGGCCAGGTCAGCCCCAGCATTTT.

The chain has TRBV27 and TRBJ2-3; 15 nucleotides match TRBD2. The CDR3 extends over 17 amino acids. Trimming at V came to 8 bases and at J to 3 bases, leaving 9 bases not matched to a gene. Germline V CDR1 and CDR2: MNHEY, SMNVEV (reference sequence). The CDR3 loop reads CASYAIGLAGGTDTQYF. In DNA form, the CDR3 reads TGTGCCAGCTACGCCATCGGACTAGCGGGAGGGACAGATACGCAGTATTTT.

In DNA, the CDR3 is TGTGCCACCAGTGATTCGGGACACCCTAACTATGGCTACACCTTC. Translated: CATSDSGHPNYGYTF. The chain recombines TRBV24-1 with TRBJ1-2; possibly TRBD1 for D (6 bases). CDR1 KGHDR and CDR2 SFDVKD come from the germline V gene. Between the trimmed V and J ends, which lost 2 bases and 0 bases, there was a span of 9 bases. The CDR3 length is 15 residues.

The CDR3 protein is CASMKGRVAGGYNEQFF. For the CDR3, the DNA is TGTGCCAGTATGAAGGGGAGGGTAGCGGGAGGGTACAATGAGCAGTTCTTC. The genes are TRBV19 and TRBJ2-1, with 11 bases aligning to TRBD2. Germline CDR1 LNHDA, CDR2 SQIVND (reference sequence). The trim removed 7 bases at V and 4 bases at J, leaving 12 bases unmatched. The CDR3 sequence is 17 residues long.

V usage is TRBV10-3 and J usage is TRBJ1-6, with a tentative D call TRBD1 (6 bases). Germline CDR1 is ENHRY and CDR2 is SYGVKD. Trimming took 8 bases from V and 6 from J, leaving 11 bases between them. The CDR3 totals 13 residues. The CDR3, as DNA: TGTGCCATCTCACAGGGATCTAATTCACCCCTCCACTTT. This codes for CAISQGSNSPLHF.

The CDR3 nucleotides read TGTGCCAGCAGCTGGCGAGGACTAGCGGGAGCGGCAGATACGCAGTATTTT. Translation: CASSWRGLAGAADTQYF. The rearrangement joins TRBV7-2 to TRBJ2-3, with TRBD2 matching over 13 bases. There are 17 residues in the CDR3. Germline CDR1 and CDR2: SGHTA and FQGNSA. Trimming took 4 bases from V and 4 from J; bases not matched to a gene: 8.

The chain employs TRBV7-3 and TRBJ2-5, with TRBD2 matching 15 bases. The CDR3 covers 21 residues. Trimming cost V 3 bases and J 0 bases; bases outside gene matches: 14. In germline, CDR1 is SGHTA, CDR2 FQGTGA. This chain's CDR3 is CASSLNPKGLAGGGDQETQYF. In nucleotides, the CDR3 is TGTGCCAGCAGCTTGAATCCTAAGGGACTAGCGGGAGGAGGGGACCAAGAGACCCAGTACTTC.

The V call is TRBV10-3, the J call TRBJ1-1; no firm D call. V gave up 1 base and J gave up 3 bases, with 12 bases separating them. The CDR3 spans 15 residues. The V gene's germline CDR1 is ENHRY and CDR2 SYGVKD. CDR3 nucleotide sequence: TGTGCCATCAGTGAGTTCTGGGTGGAGGACACTGAAGCTTTCTTT. Protein sequence: CAISEFWVEDTEAFF.

The rearrangement uses TRBV29-1 and TRBJ1-3; D call uncertain. The CDR3 length is 15 residues. V lost 7 bases and J 0 bases, leaving 16 bases between the germline ends. Germline V lookup: CDR1 SQVTM, CDR2 ANQGSEA. The CDR3 DNA follows: TGCAGCGCATCTGGGTTAGGGCGCTCTGGAAACACCATATATTTT. Its protein is CSASGLGRSGNTIYF.